This T cell receptor beta chain was profiled in a study of T-cell reconstitution after alpha-beta-depleted transplantation in children. Per the germline V gene, CDR1 is SEHNR and CDR2 is FQNEAQ (reference sequence). The ends were cut back, 5 bases at V and 0 bases at J, with 8 bases in the middle. The CDR3 consists of 14 residues. As it was prepared, the TCRbeta library received unique molecular identifiers. TCRdb re-derived calls from the PCR reads in MiXCR, one entry per CDR3 protein. The sample yields 500,000 to 750,000 distinct CDR3 sequences, approximately 12% seen once. General study points: Surviving recipient T cells and thymic progenitors produced the high day-60 TCRbeta diversity seen in some patients. At around two months after transplant, the alpha-beta T cells were reportedly derived from several hundred expanded clones that came from non-depleted graft cells. The authors attributed T-cell counts and diversity one year after transplant mostly to newly produced T cells.

A few counts support this clonotype. Its antigen is unknown. The sequence was collected from a male patient aged 10 to 17 who had a stem cell transplant for acute myeloid leukemia, so the T cells may come from the graft donor. Here the sequenced sample was PBMCs, mostly from graft donor cells, taken 360 days after TCRalphabeta/CD19-depleted stem cell transplant. The chain combines TRBV7-9 with TRBJ1-5, with no clear D. CDR3 nucleotides: TGTGCCAGCAGCCCCGTCGATAGCAATCAGCCCCAGCATTTT. Translating it yields CASSPVDSNQPQHF. Supplemented by reference TRBV7-9 and TRBJ1-5, the full variable domain reads DTGVSQNPRHKITKRGQNVTFRCDPISEHNRLYWYRQTLGQGPEFLTYFQNEAQLEKSRLLSDRFSAERPKGSFSTLEIQRTEQGDSAMYLCASSPVDSNQPQHFGDGTRLSIL.